This T cell receptor (beta chain) came from a study of identical twins. Germline V gene lookup returns CDR1 MNHNY and CDR2 SVGAGI (reference sequence). Trimming stripped 2 bases from V and 2 bases from J, with 10 bases between. The CDR3 totals 15 residues. This clonotype was recorded at least ten times. A single record per CDR3 protein comes from TCRdb applying MiXCR to the 5' RACE reads. The data hold a few hundred thousand distinct CDR3 sequences, with 9% to 10% observed a single time. This receptor was identified in a woman aged 45-60 years in good health. This sequence joins TRBV6-6 and TRBJ1-3, with D possibly being TRBD1 (5 bases). The specimen sequenced was naive T cells sorted from blood. The CDR3 bases are TGTGCCAGCAGTTACGGGGGGGTGGCTGGAAACACCATATATTTT. Its protein product is CASSYGGVAGNTIYF.